This T cell receptor beta chain was sequenced during a study of cytomegalovirus exposure and HLA in healthy donors. Broader study findings: Sequences of the TCR beta chain were said to predict the HLA-A and HLA-B alleles of most subjects accurately. Sequencing likely produced, as an artifact, a cluster of highly shared sequence variants. In a later analysis, compared with equally common non-associated chains, HLA-associated beta chains were more expanded. In an earlier analysis, most TCR beta V segments were productive about 87% or about 30% of the time.

PCR employed 60 Vbeta and 13 Jbeta primers. This table comes from immunoSEQ multiplex PCR, and its TCRdb copy is limited to in-frame clones, with some not included. The table records over 150,000 clones, more than 80% of them present only once. Germline V gene sequence: CDR1 MGHRA, CDR2 YSYEKL. The trim removed 4 bases at V and 5 bases at J, leaving 6 bases unmatched. This CDR3 has 15 amino acids. In this sample, this clone turned up a few times. Its specificity is unknown. This receptor was obtained from a woman in her 30s in good health and CMV-seropositive. This chain uses TRBV4-1 with TRBJ1-5; 9 bases fit TRBD1. The specimen was PBMCs. The chain's CDR3 is CASSPRDRADQPQHF. As DNA, the CDR3 is TGCGCCAGCAGCCCCCGGGACAGGGCCGATCAGCCCCAGCATTTT.